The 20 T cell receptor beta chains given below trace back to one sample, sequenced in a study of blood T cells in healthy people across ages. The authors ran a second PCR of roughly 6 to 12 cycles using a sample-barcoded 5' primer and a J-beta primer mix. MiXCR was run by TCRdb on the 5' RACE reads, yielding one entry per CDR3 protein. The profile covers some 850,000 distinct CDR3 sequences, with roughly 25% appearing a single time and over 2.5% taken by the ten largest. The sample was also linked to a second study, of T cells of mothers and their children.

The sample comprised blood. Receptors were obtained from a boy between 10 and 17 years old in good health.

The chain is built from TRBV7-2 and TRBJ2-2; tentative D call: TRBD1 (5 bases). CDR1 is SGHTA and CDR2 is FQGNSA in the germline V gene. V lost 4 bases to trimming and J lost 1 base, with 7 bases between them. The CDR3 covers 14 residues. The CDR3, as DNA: TGTGCCAGCAGCTATCAGGGGAACACCGGGGAGCTGTTTTTT. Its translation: CASSYQGNTGELFF. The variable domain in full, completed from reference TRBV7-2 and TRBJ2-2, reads GAGVSQSPSNKVTEKGKDVELRCDPISGHTALYWYRQSLGQGLEFLIYFQGNSAPDKSGLPSDRFSAERTGGSVSTLTIQRTQQEDSAVYLCASSYQGNTGELFFGEGSRLTVL.

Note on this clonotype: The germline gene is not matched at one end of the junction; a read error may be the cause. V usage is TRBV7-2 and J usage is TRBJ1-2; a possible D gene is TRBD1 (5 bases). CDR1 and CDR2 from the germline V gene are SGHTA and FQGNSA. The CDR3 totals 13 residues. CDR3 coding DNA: TGTGCCAGCAGCTTAGAGCTAAGGGACTTTTTACGCTTC. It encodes CASSLELRDFLRF.

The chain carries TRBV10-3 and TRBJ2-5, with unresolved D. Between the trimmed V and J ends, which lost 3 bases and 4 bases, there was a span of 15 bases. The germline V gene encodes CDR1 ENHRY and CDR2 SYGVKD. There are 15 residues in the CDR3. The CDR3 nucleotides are TGTGCCATCAGTGAAAGTTATACTATCAGAGAGACCCAGTACTTC. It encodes CAISESYTIRETQYF.

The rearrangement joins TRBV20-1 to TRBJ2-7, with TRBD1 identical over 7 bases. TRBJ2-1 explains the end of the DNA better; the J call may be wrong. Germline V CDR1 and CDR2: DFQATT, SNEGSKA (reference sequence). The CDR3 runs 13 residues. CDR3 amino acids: CSARGDRLNEQFF. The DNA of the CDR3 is TGCAGTGCTAGAGGGGACAGATTAAATGAGCAGTTCTTC.

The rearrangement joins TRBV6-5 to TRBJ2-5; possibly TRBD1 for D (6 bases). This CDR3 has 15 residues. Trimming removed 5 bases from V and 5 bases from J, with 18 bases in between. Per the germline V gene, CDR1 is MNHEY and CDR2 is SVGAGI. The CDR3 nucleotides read TGTGCCAGCAGTACCACCCCAGGGCAGGGGGAGACCCAGTACTTC. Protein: CASSTTPGQGETQYF.

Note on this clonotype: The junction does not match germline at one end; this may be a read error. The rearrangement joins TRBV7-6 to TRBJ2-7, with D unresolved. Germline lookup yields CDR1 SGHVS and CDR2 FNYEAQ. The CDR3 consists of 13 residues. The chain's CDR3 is CACSLGSLYEQYF. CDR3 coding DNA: TGTGCCTGCAGCTTAGGCAGCCTCTACGAGCAGTACTTC. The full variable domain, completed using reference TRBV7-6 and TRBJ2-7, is GAGVSQSPRYKVTKRGQDVALRCDPISGHVSLYWYRQALGQGPEFLTYFNYEAQQDKSGLPNDRFSAERPEGSISTLTIQRTEQRDSAMYRCACSLGSLYEQYFGPGTRLTVT.

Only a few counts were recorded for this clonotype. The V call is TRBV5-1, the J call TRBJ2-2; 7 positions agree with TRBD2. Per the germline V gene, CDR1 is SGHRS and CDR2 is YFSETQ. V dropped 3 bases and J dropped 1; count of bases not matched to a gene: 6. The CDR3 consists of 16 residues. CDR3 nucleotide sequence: TGCGCCAGCAGCTCTCCGAGCGGGGTGAACACCGGGGAGCTGTTTTTT. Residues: CASSSPSGVNTGELFF.

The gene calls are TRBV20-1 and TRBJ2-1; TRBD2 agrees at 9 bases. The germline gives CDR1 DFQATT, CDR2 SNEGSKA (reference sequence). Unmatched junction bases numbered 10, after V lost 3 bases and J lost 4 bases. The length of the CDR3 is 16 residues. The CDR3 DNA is TGCAGTGCTAGTGGCGGCGGGGGGGCCGCTTACAATGAGCAGTTCTTC. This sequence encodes CSASGGGGAAYNEQFF.

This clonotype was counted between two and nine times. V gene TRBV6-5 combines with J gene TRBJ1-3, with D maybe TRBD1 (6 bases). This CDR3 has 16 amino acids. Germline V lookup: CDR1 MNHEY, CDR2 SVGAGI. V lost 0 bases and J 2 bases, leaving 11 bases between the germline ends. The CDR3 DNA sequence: TGTGCCAGCAGTTACTCGGTCAGGGGAACTGGAAACACCATATATTTT. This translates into CASSYSVRGTGNTIYF.

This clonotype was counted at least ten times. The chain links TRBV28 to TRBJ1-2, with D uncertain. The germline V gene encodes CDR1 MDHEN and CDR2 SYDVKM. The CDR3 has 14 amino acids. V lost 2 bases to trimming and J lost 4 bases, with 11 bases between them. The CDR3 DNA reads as TGTGCCAGCAGTTTAAGTGGGCCAGCCTATGGCTACACCTTC. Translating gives CASSLSGPAYGYTF.

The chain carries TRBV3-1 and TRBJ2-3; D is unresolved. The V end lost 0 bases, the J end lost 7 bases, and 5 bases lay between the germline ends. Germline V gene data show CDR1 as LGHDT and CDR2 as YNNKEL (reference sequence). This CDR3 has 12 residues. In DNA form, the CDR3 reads TGTGCCAGCAGCCAAGATCGAAATACGCAGTATTTT. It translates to CASSQDRNTQYF.

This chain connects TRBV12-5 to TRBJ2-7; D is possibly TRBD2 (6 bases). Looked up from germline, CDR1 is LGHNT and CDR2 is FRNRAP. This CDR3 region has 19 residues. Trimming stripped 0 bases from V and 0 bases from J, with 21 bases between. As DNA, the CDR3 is TGTGCTAGTGGTTTGGTGCTGTCGCTCGGGGGTCCAACCTCCTACGAGCAGTACTTC. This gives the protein CASGLVLSLGGPTSYEQYF. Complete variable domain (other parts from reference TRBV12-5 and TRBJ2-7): DARVTQTPRHKVTEMGQEVTMRCQPILGHNTVFWYRQTMMQGLELLAYFRNRAPLDDSGMPKDRFSAEMPDATLATLKIQPSEPRDSAVYFCASGLVLSLGGPTSYEQYFGPGTRLTVT.

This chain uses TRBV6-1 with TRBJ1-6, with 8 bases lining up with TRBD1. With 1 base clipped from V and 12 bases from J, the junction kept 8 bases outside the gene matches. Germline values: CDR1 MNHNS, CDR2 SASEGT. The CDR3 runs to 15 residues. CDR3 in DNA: TGTGCCAGCAGTGAAGTAATACAGGGGGTAGTACCCCTCCACTTT. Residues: CASSEVIQGVVPLHF.

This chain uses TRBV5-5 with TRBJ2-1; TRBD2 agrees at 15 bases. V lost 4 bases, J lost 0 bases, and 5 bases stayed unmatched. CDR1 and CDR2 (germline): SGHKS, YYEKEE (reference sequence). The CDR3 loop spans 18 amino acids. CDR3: CASSPGTSGGSSYNEQFF. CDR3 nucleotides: TGTGCCAGCAGCCCTGGGACTAGCGGGGGGTCCTCCTACAATGAGCAGTTCTTC.

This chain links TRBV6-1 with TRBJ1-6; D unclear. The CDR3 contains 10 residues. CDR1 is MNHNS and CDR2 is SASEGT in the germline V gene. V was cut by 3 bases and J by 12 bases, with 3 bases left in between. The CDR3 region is CASSEKPLHF. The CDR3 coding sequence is TGTGCCAGCAGTGAGAAACCCCTCCACTTT.

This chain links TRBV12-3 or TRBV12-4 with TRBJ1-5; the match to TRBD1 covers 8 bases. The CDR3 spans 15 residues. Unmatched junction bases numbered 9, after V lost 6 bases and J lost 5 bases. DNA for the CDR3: TGTGCCAGCAGCCGGACAGGGCACACGGATCAGCCCCAGCATTTT. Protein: CASSRTGHTDQPQHF.

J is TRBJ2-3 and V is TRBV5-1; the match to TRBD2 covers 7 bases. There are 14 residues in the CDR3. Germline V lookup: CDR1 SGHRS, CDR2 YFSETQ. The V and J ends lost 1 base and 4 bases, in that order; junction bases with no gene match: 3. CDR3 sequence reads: CASSLLTSSDTQYF. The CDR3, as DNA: TGCGCCAGCAGCTTGTTGACTAGCTCAGATACGCAGTATTTT.

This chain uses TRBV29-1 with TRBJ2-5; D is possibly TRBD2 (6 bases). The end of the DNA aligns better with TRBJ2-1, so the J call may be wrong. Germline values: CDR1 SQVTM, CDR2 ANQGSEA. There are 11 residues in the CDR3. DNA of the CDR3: TGCAGCGTCCCCGGGGGTGTGGAGCAGTTCTTC. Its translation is CSVPGGVEQFF.

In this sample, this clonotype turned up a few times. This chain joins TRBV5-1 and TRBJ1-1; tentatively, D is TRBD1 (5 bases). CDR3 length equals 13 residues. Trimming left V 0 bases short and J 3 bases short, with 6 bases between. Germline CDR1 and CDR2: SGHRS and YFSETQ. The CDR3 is CASSLGGHTEAFF. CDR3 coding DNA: TGCGCCAGCAGCTTGGGGGGCCACACTGAAGCTTTCTTT.

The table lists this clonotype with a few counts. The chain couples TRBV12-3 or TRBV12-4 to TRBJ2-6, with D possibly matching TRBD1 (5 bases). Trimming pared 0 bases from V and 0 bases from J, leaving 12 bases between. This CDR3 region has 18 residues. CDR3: CASSLAPGQNSGANVLTF. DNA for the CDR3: TGTGCCAGCAGTTTAGCCCCCGGACAAAACTCTGGGGCCAACGTCCTGACTTTC.